This T cell receptor (beta chain) came from a study of T cells after yellow fever vaccination. Study details: Low-cell-number fractions underwent preparation using SMART-Seq v4 Ultra Low Input. Study-wide findings and caveats: A large majority of primary-vaccination clones showed up again after the booster (96% CD4, around 90% CD8). Weaker overall, the secondary response nonetheless peaked faster (day 5 versus 15). The study noted that FACS-sorted repertoires could contain abundant clonotypes contaminating from the bulk population.

TCRdb redid the calling of the 5' RACE reads with MiXCR, one entry per CDR3 protein. The repertoire consists of about 140,000 distinct CDR3 sequences, with about 8% occurring once and the leading ten covering 0.73%. Between the trimmed V and J ends, which lost 0 bases and 14 bases, there was a span of 15 bases. The CDR3 covers 13 residues. Germline loops: CDR1 SGHAT, CDR2 FQNNGV. This clonotype was counted ten times or more. Its matching antigen is unknown. The receptor was isolated from a man aged 30-40 years who received the YFV17D yellow fever vaccine. The chain joins TRBV11-2 to TRBJ2-3, with D possibly being TRBD1 (5 bases). The specimen was CD4+ T cells sorted from PBMCs, collected 5 days after the yellow fever booster vaccination. CDR3 sequence: CASSLEGRLSLYF. For the CDR3, the DNA is TGTGCCAGCAGCTTAGAGGGGCGGCTCAGTCTGTATTTT.